These 15 T cell receptor beta chains were sequenced from one sample in a study of human T cells and chemical hapten exposure. TCRdb processed the RACE reads anew with MiXCR; each CDR3 protein has one entry. The table shows tens of thousands of distinct CDR3 sequences, with roughly 7.2% occurring only once. Time point reported: patch test 1, 2 weeks after DPC sensitization. Described treatment: therapeutic diphenylcyclopropenone sensitization with weekly scalp DPC. Sequences were derived from whole blood, sampled in connection with sensitization to the hapten diphenylcyclopropenone (DPC). The receptors were gathered from a young woman with alopecia areata. Some clones in this sample may be carry-over from other donors' samples.

Comments on this clonotype: This may come from a read error, since a much larger clone is one base off. The chain employs TRBV7-8 and TRBJ1-6; D is undetermined. Germline-derived CDR1 and CDR2 are SGHVS and FQNEAQ. The CDR3 has 14 amino acids. CDR3 nucleotide sequence: TGTGCCAGCAGACTAGAGGCAGATAATGCACCCCTCCACTTT. Translated: CASRLEADNAPLHF. The entire variable domain, with the rest obtained from reference TRBV7-8 and TRBJ1-6, is as follows: GAGVSQSPRYKVAKRGQDVALRCDPISGHVSLFWYQQALGQGPEFLTYFQNEAQLDKSGLPSDRFFAERPEGSVSTLKIQRTQQEDSAVYLCASRLEADNAPLHFGNGTRLTVT.

In this sample, this clonotype turned up many times. The rearrangement uses TRBV12-3 or TRBV12-4 and TRBJ1-2; 10 bases agree with TRBD1. V lost 4 bases, J lost 2 bases, and 4 bases stayed unmatched. The CDR3 spans 15 residues. CDR3 DNA: TGTGCCAGCAGTTCTCTGGGACAGGGGAACTATGGCTACACCTTC. Amino acid sequence: CASSSLGQGNYGYTF.

This clonotype was seen a handful of times. The chain couples TRBV29-1 to TRBJ2-3; D call uncertain. V shed 2 bases and J shed 4 bases, with 10 bases lying between them. Germline V gives CDR1 SQVTM, CDR2 ANQGSEA. This CDR3 is built from 13 residues. The CDR3 sequence is CSVESRGPDTQYF. CDR3 in DNA: TGCAGCGTTGAATCGCGAGGTCCAGATACGCAGTATTTT.

This clonotype has only a few counts. J is TRBJ2-1 and V is TRBV6-1; 9 bases are shared with TRBD1. The CDR3 length is 13 residues. The germline V gene has CDR1 MNHNS and CDR2 SASEGT. After removal of 7 bases from V and 6 bases from J, the junction contained 4 bases not matched to a gene. The chain's CDR3 is CASTDRGFNEQFF. The CDR3 DNA is TGTGCCAGCACGGACAGGGGATTCAATGAGCAGTTCTTC.

This clonotype was seen ten or more times. The V call is TRBV20-1, the J call TRBJ1-1; no firm D call. Per germline, CDR1 DFQATT and CDR2 SNEGSKA (reference sequence). The CDR3 spans 13 residues. V was cut by 2 bases and J by 11 bases, with 18 bases left in between. The CDR3 loop is CSARPTITFIAFF. CDR3 DNA sequence: TGCAGTGCTAGACCCACGATCACATTTATTGCTTTCTTT.

This clonotype was counted at least ten times. The genes are TRBV20-1 and TRBJ2-3; TRBD2 agrees at 8 bases. The germline V gene encodes CDR1 DFQATT and CDR2 SNEGSKA (reference sequence). There are 14 residues in the CDR3. Losses at the gene ends were 1 base for V and 3 bases for J; bases not matched to a gene: 3. The CDR3 coding sequence is TGCAGTGCTAGAGTTACGGGAGGGACAGATACGCAGTATTTT. Translating gives CSARVTGGTDTQYF.

Many counts were recorded for this clonotype. V usage is TRBV7-8 and J usage is TRBJ2-7; no clear D. Germline assignment: CDR1 SGHVS and CDR2 FQNEAQ. The CDR3 totals 14 residues. The V end lost 1 base, the J end lost 2 bases, and 9 bases lay between the germline ends. In nucleotides, the CDR3 is TGTGCCAGCAGCTTAGGAGGCACTGCCTACGAGCAGTACTTC. Amino acids: CASSLGGTAYEQYF.

This clonotype was seen ten or more times. The chain joins TRBV9 to TRBJ2-3, with TRBD1 matching over 10 bases. The CDR3 covers 16 residues. V was clipped by 4 bases and J by 6 bases; unmatched bases: 11. Germline V gene sequence: CDR1 SGDLS, CDR2 YYNGEE. The CDR3: CASSPSPSGQGDTQYF. CDR3 sequence (DNA): TGTGCCAGCAGCCCCAGTCCCTCGGGACAGGGGGATACGCAGTATTTT. The whole variable domain, remainder taken from reference TRBV9 and TRBJ2-3, is DSGVTQTPKHLITATGQRVTLRCSPRSGDLSVYWYQQSLDQGLQFLIQYYNGEERAKGNILERFSAQQFPDLHSELNLSSLELGDSALYFCASSPSPSGQGDTQYFGPGTRLTVL.

This clonotype was recorded many times. The CDR3 region is CSARDSSGGKNEQFF. CDR3 DNA: TGCAGTGCTAGAGATTCTAGCGGGGGGAAGAATGAGCAGTTCTTC. The chain links TRBV20-1 to TRBJ2-1, with TRBD2 matching over 11 bases. Germline V CDR1 and CDR2: DFQATT, SNEGSKA (reference sequence). J was trimmed by 7 bases and V by 0 bases; bases with no gene match: 5. This CDR3 has 15 residues.

Ten or more counts support this clonotype. The V gene is TRBV7-6, the J gene TRBJ2-7; no reliable D call. Germline CDR1 SGHVS, CDR2 FNYEAQ. The CDR3 length is 16 residues. V shed 5 bases and J shed 2 bases, with 19 bases lying between them. In DNA, the CDR3 is TGTGCCAGCAGCGTAGTATTAGTCGGAACCGCCTACGAGCAGTACTTC. Amino acid sequence: CASSVVLVGTAYEQYF.

This clonotype has just a few counts. The rearrangement uses TRBV7-8 and TRBJ1-3; no clear D gene. The V and J ends lost 3 bases and 4 bases respectively, with 7 bases between them. CDR3 size: 13 residues. Germline values: CDR1 SGHVS, CDR2 FQNEAQ. The CDR3 protein is CASSLFQGNTIYF. CDR3 DNA sequence: TGTGCCAGCAGCTTGTTTCAAGGAAACACCATATATTTT.

In this sample, this clonotype turned up many times. The chain joins TRBV13 to TRBJ2-1; D is perhaps TRBD1 (6 bases). Per the germline V gene, CDR1 is PRHDT and CDR2 is FYEKMQ (reference sequence). The CDR3 totals 15 residues. V lost 5 bases and J 6 bases, leaving 17 bases between the germline ends. CDR3 in DNA: TGTGCCAGCAGCCCAAGGGACACCTGGGGCAATGAGCAGTTCTTC. Residues: CASSPRDTWGNEQFF.

This clonotype was recorded many times. The chain carries TRBV15 and TRBJ2-1; D remains ambiguous. V was cut by 3 bases and J by 0 bases, with 9 bases left in between. Germline V gene data show CDR1 as LNHNV and CDR2 as YYDKDF (reference sequence). The CDR3 is made up of 15 amino acids. This chain's CDR3 is CATSSQHSSYNEQFF. CDR3 coding DNA: TGTGCCACCAGCAGTCAACACAGCTCCTACAATGAGCAGTTCTTC.

In its sample, this clonotype was seen many times. The CDR3 here is CASSLGGGPDTQYF. CDR3 nucleotides: TGTGCCAGCAGTTTGGGCGGGGGGCCGGATACGCAGTATTTT. The rearrangement links TRBV12-3 or TRBV12-4 to TRBJ2-3; 8 bases line up with TRBD2. After removal of 3 bases from V and 6 bases from J, the junction contained 5 bases not matched to a gene. This CDR3 is built from 14 residues.

The J gene is TRBJ1-1, the V gene TRBV6-2 or TRBV6-3; D is uncertain. The germline gives CDR1 MNHEY, CDR2 SVGEGT. V shed 6 bases and J shed 2 bases, with 10 bases lying between them. The CDR3 contains 13 residues. The CDR3 here is CASRIWGNTEAFF. CDR3 in DNA: TGTGCCAGCAGAATTTGGGGTAACACTGAAGCTTTCTTT.